The present entry profiles one T cell receptor beta chain with its context. The CDR3 sequence is 14 residues long. V was pared by 2 bases and J by 8 bases, with 12 bases between. The germline CDR1 and CDR2 sequences are LNHNV and YYDKDF (reference sequence). This sample is drawn from a study of blood T cell repertoires in COVID-19. Study overall: Some COVID-19 samples were acute and others convalescent; all came from the United States, Italy and Spain. From T cells, B-cell-depleted T cells, or PBMCs came the material, which was cDNA or gDNA.

In the authors' methods: Counts of nucleated cells, estimated from reference gene primer amplification, were obtained. The method was immunoSEQ multiplex PCR; TCRdb's version includes in-frame clones alone and lacks a portion of them. The DNA gave D and trimming, while V, J and clone size come from that table. The sample has 75,000 to 80,000 clones, about 88% seen once. The sample taken for sequencing was peripheral blood. This receptor was identified in a human donor in a cohort sampled during active COVID-19. The V gene is TRBV15, the J gene TRBJ2-2, with no clear D. The chain's CDR3 is CATSRPVAPGELFF. The CDR3 coding sequence is TGTGCCACCAGCAGACCTGTGGCCCCGGGGGAGCTGTTTTTT.